This is a list of T cell receptor beta chains from one sample in a study of blood T cells in healthy people across ages. Using its own MiXCR run on the 5' RACE reads, TCRdb lists one record per CDR3 protein. The sample lists hundreds of thousands of distinct CDR3 sequences, about 25% seen once, with 9.4% in the top ten. This sample was also put to use in a study of T cells of mothers and their children.

Sequencing was done on a sample of blood. The receptors were sampled from a boy younger than 18 in good health. CDR3s include the opening cysteine and the closing phenylalanine or tryptophan. Not every row has a clone size; where given, it reads once, few, many or a size class.

j_call: TRBJ2-5; v_call: TRBV6-5; cdr3_length: 14; clone_size: -; cdr3_aa: CASSPSTGWGTQYF
j_call: TRBJ2-5; v_call: TRBV15; cdr3_length: 18; clone_size: few; cdr3_aa: CATSRKIGRGTRQETQYF
j_call: TRBJ2-3; v_call: TRBV20-1; cdr3_length: 15; clone_size: -; cdr3_aa: CSYPILAGSTDTQYF
j_call: TRBJ1-3; v_call: TRBV6-5; cdr3_length: 14; clone_size: -; cdr3_aa: CASSYGSAGNTIYF
j_call: TRBJ1-4; v_call: TRBV9; cdr3_length: 13; clone_size: -; cdr3_aa: CASSALRGGKLFF
j_call: TRBJ2-1; v_call: TRBV12-3/TRBV12-4; cdr3_length: 15; clone_size: -; cdr3_aa: CATSSGGAYYNEQFF
j_call: TRBJ2-3; v_call: TRBV9; cdr3_length: 12; clone_size: -; cdr3_aa: CANSVNADTQYF
j_call: TRBJ2-5; v_call: TRBV12-3/TRBV12-4; cdr3_length: 14; clone_size: many; cdr3_aa: CASSSPGGGETQYF
j_call: TRBJ2-5; v_call: TRBV28; cdr3_length: 14; clone_size: few; cdr3_aa: CAIGGVESQETQYF
j_call: TRBJ2-5; v_call: TRBV4-2; cdr3_length: 14; clone_size: -; cdr3_aa: CASSQDPGMGTQYF
j_call: TRBJ2-3; v_call: TRBV3-1; cdr3_length: 13; clone_size: -; cdr3_aa: CASSSQFADTQYF
j_call: TRBJ1-1; v_call: TRBV4-3; cdr3_length: 13; clone_size: many; cdr3_aa: CASSPRRNTEAFF
j_call: TRBJ1-2; v_call: TRBV10-3; cdr3_length: 15; clone_size: -; cdr3_aa: CAISDPDTANYGYTF
j_call: TRBJ2-3; v_call: TRBV2; cdr3_length: 16; clone_size: -; cdr3_aa: CASSEGLAGDSDTQYF
j_call: TRBJ2-2; v_call: TRBV12-3/TRBV12-4; cdr3_length: 18; clone_size: -; cdr3_aa: CASGSLAGGLAFTGELFF
j_call: TRBJ1-1; v_call: TRBV7-8; cdr3_length: 14; clone_size: -; cdr3_aa: CASSNLAGNTEAFF
j_call: TRBJ2-7; v_call: TRBV7-2; cdr3_length: 16; clone_size: -; cdr3_aa: CASSLAATRRSYEQYF
j_call: TRBJ2-4; v_call: TRBV7-9; cdr3_length: 18; clone_size: -; cdr3_aa: CASSFGTGSSLAKNIQYF
j_call: TRBJ1-4; v_call: TRBV4-2; cdr3_length: 17; clone_size: -; cdr3_aa: CASSQGTASSSNEKLFF
j_call: TRBJ1-2; v_call: TRBV20-1; cdr3_length: 14; clone_size: few; cdr3_aa: CSAPPGQGSGGYTF
j_call: TRBJ2-2; v_call: TRBV29-1; cdr3_length: 13; clone_size: -; cdr3_aa: CSVGRINTGELFF
j_call: TRBJ1-4; v_call: TRBV7-8; cdr3_length: 14; clone_size: few; cdr3_aa: CASSPYQGGEKLFF
j_call: TRBJ2-3; v_call: TRBV29-1; cdr3_length: 14; clone_size: -; cdr3_aa: CSVEGRDELDTQYF
j_call: -; v_call: TRBV28; cdr3_length: 14; clone_size: -; cdr3_aa: CASIWRAGASEQYF
j_call: TRBJ1-1; v_call: TRBV29-1; cdr3_length: 12; clone_size: -; cdr3_aa: CSAGKTYTEAFF
j_call: TRBJ2-1; v_call: TRBV10-3; cdr3_length: 16; clone_size: few; cdr3_aa: CAISRNQESPRNEQFF
j_call: TRBJ2-7; v_call: TRBV5-1; cdr3_length: 18; clone_size: -; cdr3_aa: CASSFWQERTGYGYEQYF
j_call: TRBJ1-1; v_call: TRBV29-1; cdr3_length: 12; clone_size: few; cdr3_aa: CSVLWGNTEAFF
j_call: TRBJ2-3; v_call: TRBV29-1; cdr3_length: 11; clone_size: few; cdr3_aa: CSVERTDTQYF
j_call: TRBJ2-7; v_call: TRBV28; cdr3_length: 14; clone_size: few; cdr3_aa: CASSLLLGAYEQYF
j_call: -; v_call: TRBV7-2; cdr3_length: 16; clone_size: -; cdr3_aa: CACSLSPWDGSYEQYF
j_call: TRBJ2-7; v_call: TRBV29-1; cdr3_length: 14; clone_size: few; cdr3_aa: CSVEDKGQGYEQYF
j_call: TRBJ2-1; v_call: TRBV6-4; cdr3_length: 13; clone_size: few; cdr3_aa: CASSDNPTTLQFF
j_call: TRBJ2-1; v_call: TRBV11-2; cdr3_length: 18; clone_size: few; cdr3_aa: CASSRGLAGGTPYNEQFF
j_call: TRBJ2-7; v_call: TRBV5-5; cdr3_length: 16; clone_size: few; cdr3_aa: CASSFTGDSANYEQYF
j_call: TRBJ2-5; v_call: TRBV10-3; cdr3_length: 15; clone_size: many; cdr3_aa: CAISETADGQETQYF
j_call: TRBJ1-1; v_call: TRBV10-3; cdr3_length: 13; clone_size: -; cdr3_aa: CAISTPANTEAFF
j_call: TRBJ2-7; v_call: TRBV7-9; cdr3_length: 12; clone_size: few; cdr3_aa: CTSLREGYEQYF
j_call: TRBJ1-1; v_call: TRBV20-1; cdr3_length: 15; clone_size: few; cdr3_aa: CSAIGPNRGATEAFF
j_call: TRBJ2-4; v_call: TRBV28; cdr3_length: 19; clone_size: -; cdr3_aa: CASSFPPRASGRGKNIQYF
j_call: TRBJ2-5; v_call: TRBV9; cdr3_length: 13; clone_size: -; cdr3_aa: CASSVDVQETQYF
j_call: TRBJ1-2; v_call: TRBV29-1; cdr3_length: 13; clone_size: -; cdr3_aa: CSVERWPMEGYTF
j_call: TRBJ2-3; v_call: TRBV12-5; cdr3_length: 16; clone_size: -; cdr3_aa: CASGLVRVSHTDTQYF
j_call: TRBJ2-1; v_call: TRBV4-1; cdr3_length: 17; clone_size: -; cdr3_aa: CASRQSLAGVGLNEQFF
j_call: TRBJ2-5; v_call: TRBV6-2/TRBV6-3; cdr3_length: 13; clone_size: many; cdr3_aa: CASRPWAQETQYF
j_call: -; v_call: TRBV7-2; cdr3_length: 15; clone_size: -; cdr3_aa: CASSSAPGTRGEQFF
j_call: TRBJ2-1; v_call: TRBV29-1; cdr3_length: 13; clone_size: -; cdr3_aa: CSVHSGSRGEQFF
j_call: TRBJ2-3; v_call: TRBV7-3; cdr3_length: 15; clone_size: -; cdr3_aa: CASSPSGALTDTQYF
j_call: TRBJ2-1; v_call: TRBV9; cdr3_length: 15; clone_size: few; cdr3_aa: CASSVKGQDANEQFF
j_call: TRBJ1-1; v_call: TRBV20-1; cdr3_length: 12; clone_size: few; cdr3_aa: CSARGIGTEAFF
j_call: TRBJ2-1; v_call: TRBV5-1; cdr3_length: 15; clone_size: -; cdr3_aa: CASSLEAGRGNEQFF
j_call: TRBJ1-2; v_call: TRBV7-2; cdr3_length: 14; clone_size: -; cdr3_aa: CASSLGQGVYGYTF
j_call: TRBJ2-5; v_call: TRBV4-1; cdr3_length: 17; clone_size: -; cdr3_aa: CASSQEPDDGNQETQYF